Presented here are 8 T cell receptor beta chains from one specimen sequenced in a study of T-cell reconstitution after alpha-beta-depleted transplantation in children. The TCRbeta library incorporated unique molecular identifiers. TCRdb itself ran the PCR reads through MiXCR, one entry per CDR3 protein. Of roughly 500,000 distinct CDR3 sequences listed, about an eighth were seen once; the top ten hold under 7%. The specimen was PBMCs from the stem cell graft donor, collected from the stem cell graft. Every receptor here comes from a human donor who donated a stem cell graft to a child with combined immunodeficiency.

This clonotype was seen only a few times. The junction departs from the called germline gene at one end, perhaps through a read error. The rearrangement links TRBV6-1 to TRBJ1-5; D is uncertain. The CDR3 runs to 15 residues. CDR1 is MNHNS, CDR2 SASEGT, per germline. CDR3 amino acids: CASREDFISNQPQHF. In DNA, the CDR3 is TGTGCCAGCAGGGAAGATTTTATTAGCAATCAGCCCCAGCATTTT.

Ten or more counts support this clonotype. CDR3 sequence: CAWVEGASGDTQYF. As DNA, the CDR3 is TGTGCCTGGGTCGAGGGGGCTTCGGGAGATACGCAGTATTTT. V gene TRBV30 combines with J gene TRBJ2-3; 7 bases match TRBD1. Germline trimming cut 5 bases from V and 5 bases from J; bases unmatched to any gene: 10. CDR1 is GTSNPN, CDR2 SVGIG, per germline (reference sequence). The length of the CDR3 is 14 residues. Together with reference TRBV30 and TRBJ2-3, the CDR3 gives the full variable domain: SQTIHQWPATLVQPVGSPLSLECTVEGTSNPNLYWYRQAAGRGLQLLFYSVGIGQISSEVPQNLSASRPQDRQFILSSKKLLLSDSGFYLCAWVEGASGDTQYFGPGTRLTVL.

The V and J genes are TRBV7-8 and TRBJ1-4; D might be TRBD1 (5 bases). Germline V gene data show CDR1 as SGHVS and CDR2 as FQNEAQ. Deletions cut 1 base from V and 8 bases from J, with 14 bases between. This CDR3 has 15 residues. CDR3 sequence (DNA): TGTGCCAGCAGCTTAGTTATGGGGGTGGGGGAAAAACTGTTTTTT. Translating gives CASSLVMGVGEKLFF.

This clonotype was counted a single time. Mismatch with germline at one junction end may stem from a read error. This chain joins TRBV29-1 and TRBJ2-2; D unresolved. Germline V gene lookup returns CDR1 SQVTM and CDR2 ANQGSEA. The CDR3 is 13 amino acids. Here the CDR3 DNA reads TGCAGCGTTGAAATCGGAGACACCTGGGAGCTGTTTTTT. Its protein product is CSVEIGDTWELFF.

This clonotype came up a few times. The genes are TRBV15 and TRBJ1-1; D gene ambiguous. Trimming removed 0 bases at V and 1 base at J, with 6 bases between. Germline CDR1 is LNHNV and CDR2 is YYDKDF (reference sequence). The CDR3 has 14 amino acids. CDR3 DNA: TGTGCCACCAGCAGAGATCTTGGGAACACTGAAGCTTTCTTT. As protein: CATSRDLGNTEAFF.

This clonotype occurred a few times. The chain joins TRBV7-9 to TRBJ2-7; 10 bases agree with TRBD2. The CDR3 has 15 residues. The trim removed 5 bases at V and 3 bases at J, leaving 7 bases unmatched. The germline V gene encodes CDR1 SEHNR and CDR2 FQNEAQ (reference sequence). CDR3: CASSHTSGNLYEQYF. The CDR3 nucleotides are TGTGCCAGCAGCCATACTAGCGGGAATCTCTACGAGCAGTACTTC. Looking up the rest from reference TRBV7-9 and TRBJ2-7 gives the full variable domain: DTGVSQNPRHKITKRGQNVTFRCDPISEHNRLYWYRQTLGQGPEFLTYFQNEAQLEKSRLLSDRFSAERPKGSFSTLEIQRTEQGDSAMYLCASSHTSGNLYEQYFGPGTRLTVT.

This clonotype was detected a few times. In DNA form, the CDR3 reads TGTGCCAGCAGTTTACCGGCTAGCGCTTCAGATACGCAGTATTTT. Its protein product is CASSLPASASDTQYF. The chain recombines TRBV6-2 or TRBV6-3 with TRBJ2-3; tentatively, D is TRBD2 (6 bases). The CDR3 is 15 amino acids. The ends were cut back, 4 bases at V and 4 bases at J, with 15 bases in the middle. Germline CDR1 is MNHEY and CDR2 is SVGEGT.

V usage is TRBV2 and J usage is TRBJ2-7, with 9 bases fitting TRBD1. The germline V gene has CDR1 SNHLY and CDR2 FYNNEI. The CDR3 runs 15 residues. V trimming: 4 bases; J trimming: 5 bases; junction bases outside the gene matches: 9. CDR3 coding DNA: TGTGCCAGCAGTGTAGGGACAGGGACGGCCCACGAGCAGTACTTC. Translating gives CASSVGTGTAHEQYF.